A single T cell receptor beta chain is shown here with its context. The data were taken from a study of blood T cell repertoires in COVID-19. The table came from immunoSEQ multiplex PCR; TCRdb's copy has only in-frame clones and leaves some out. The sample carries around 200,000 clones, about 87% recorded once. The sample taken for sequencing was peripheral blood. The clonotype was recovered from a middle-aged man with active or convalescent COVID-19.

CDR3 sequence: CATSDRQGGIGNQPQHF. The CDR3 nucleotides are TGTGCCACCAGTGACCGACAGGGGGGTATAGGCAATCAGCCCCAGCATTTT. This rearrangement joins TRBV24-1 to TRBJ1-5, with 9 bases fitting TRBD1. In germline, CDR1 is KGHDR, CDR2 SFDVKD. V lost 4 bases and J lost 2; bases outside the gene matches: 8. The CDR3 consists of 17 residues.